The 5 T cell receptor beta chains below come from one sample, sequenced in a study of T cells in Graves' hyperthyroidism and ophthalmopathy. The TCR beta CDR3 regions underwent amplification using RNA transcripts as the source. HTBI primers were the set used in a first-round RT-PCR of the TCR CDR3. TCRdb re-derived calls from the multiplex PCR reads in MiXCR, one entry per CDR3 protein. The sample gives about 560,000 distinct CDR3 sequences, roughly a sixth of which show up once; approximately 20% is in the top ten. The sequenced sample was blood. These receptors were taken from a young woman with Graves' hyperthyroidism.

This clonotype was seen repeatedly, ten times or more. CDR3 DNA sequence: TGTGCCACCAGTGATCCAGCGGGCCTCGACGTGAACAATGAGCAGTTCTTC. It encodes CATSDPAGLDVNNEQFF. V and J are TRBV24-1 and TRBJ2-1, with D possibly TRBD2 on 6 matching bases. CDR1 KGHDR and CDR2 SFDVKD come from the germline V gene. V was shortened by 3 bases and J by 5 bases, with 19 bases between the two germline ends. The CDR3 loop spans 17 amino acids.

The V and J genes are TRBV14 and TRBJ2-1; perhaps TRBD2 as D (5 bases). The CDR3 totals 15 residues. Germline CDR1 SGHDN, CDR2 FVKESK. V lost 0 bases and J 4 bases, leaving 10 bases between the germline ends. Here the CDR3 reads CASSQERTPYNEQFF. The CDR3 bases are TGTGCCAGCAGCCAAGAAAGGACTCCTTACAATGAGCAGTTCTTC.

J is TRBJ2-3 and V is TRBV27; D call uncertain. Per the germline V gene, CDR1 is MNHEY and CDR2 is SMNVEV (reference sequence). CDR3 length equals 16 residues. Trimming stripped 6 bases from V and 2 bases from J, with 18 bases between. The CDR3: CASSIKLPRITDTQYF. CDR3 DNA sequence: TGTGCCAGCAGCATTAAACTACCGCGAATCACAGATACGCAGTATTTT.

This chain links TRBV5-1 with TRBJ2-1; 8 bases agree with TRBD1. In germline, CDR1 is SGHRS, CDR2 YFSETQ. J lost 3 bases, V lost 0 bases, and 5 bases had no gene match. The CDR3 runs to 16 residues. The CDR3 is CASSLGPGTGYNEQFF. CDR3 nucleotides: TGCGCCAGCAGCTTGGGCCCCGGGACAGGCTACAATGAGCAGTTCTTC.

A few counts support this clonotype. The genes are TRBV6-1 and TRBJ1-5; D gene uncertain. CDR3 length: 13 residues. Germline CDR1 and CDR2: MNHNS and SASEGT. The ends were cut back, 11 bases at V and 4 bases at J, with 15 bases in the middle. The CDR3 DNA follows: TGTGCCGCCAACTCAGCAACTAATCAGCCCCAGCATTTT. It translates to CAANSATNQPQHF.